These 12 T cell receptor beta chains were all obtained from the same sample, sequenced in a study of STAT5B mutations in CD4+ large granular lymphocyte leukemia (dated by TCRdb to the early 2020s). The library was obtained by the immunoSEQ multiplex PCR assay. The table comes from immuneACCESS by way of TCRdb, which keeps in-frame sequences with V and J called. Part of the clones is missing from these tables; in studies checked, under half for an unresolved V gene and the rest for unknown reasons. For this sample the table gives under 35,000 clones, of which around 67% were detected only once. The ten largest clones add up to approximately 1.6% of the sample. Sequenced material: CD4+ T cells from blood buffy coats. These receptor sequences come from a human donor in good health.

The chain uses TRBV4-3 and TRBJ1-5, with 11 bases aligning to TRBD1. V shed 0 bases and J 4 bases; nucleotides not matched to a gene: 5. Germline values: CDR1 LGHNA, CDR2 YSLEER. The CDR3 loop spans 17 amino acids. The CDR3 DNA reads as TGCGCCAGCAGCCAAGATGTGGGGACAGGGGGTAATCAGCCCCAGCATTTT. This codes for CASSQDVGTGGNQPQHF.

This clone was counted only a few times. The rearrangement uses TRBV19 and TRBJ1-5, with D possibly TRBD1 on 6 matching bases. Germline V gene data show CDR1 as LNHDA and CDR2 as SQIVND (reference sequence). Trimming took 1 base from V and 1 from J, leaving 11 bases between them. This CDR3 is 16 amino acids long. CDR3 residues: CASSIVQGLSNQPQHF. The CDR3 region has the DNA TGTGCCAGTAGTATAGTTCAGGGGTTAAGCAATCAGCCCCAGCATTTT. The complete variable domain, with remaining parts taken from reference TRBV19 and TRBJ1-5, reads DGGITQSPKYLFRKEGQNVTLSCEQNLNHDAMYWYRQDPGQGLRLIYYSQIVNDFQKGDIAEGYSVSREKKESFPLTVTSAQKNPTAFYLCASSIVQGLSNQPQHFGDGTRLSIL.

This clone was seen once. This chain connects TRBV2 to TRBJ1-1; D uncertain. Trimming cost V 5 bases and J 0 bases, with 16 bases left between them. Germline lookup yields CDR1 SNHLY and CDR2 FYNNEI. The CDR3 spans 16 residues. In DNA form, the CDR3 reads TGTGCCAGCAGTCTCGGGTCCGGGAAAATGAACACTGAAGCTTTCTTT. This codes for CASSLGSGKMNTEAFF.

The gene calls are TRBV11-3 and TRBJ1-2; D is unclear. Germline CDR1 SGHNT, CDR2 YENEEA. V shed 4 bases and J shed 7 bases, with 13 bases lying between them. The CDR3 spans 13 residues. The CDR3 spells CASSSANPPGYTF. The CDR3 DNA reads TGTGCCAGCAGCTCTGCAAACCCACCTGGCTACACCTTC.

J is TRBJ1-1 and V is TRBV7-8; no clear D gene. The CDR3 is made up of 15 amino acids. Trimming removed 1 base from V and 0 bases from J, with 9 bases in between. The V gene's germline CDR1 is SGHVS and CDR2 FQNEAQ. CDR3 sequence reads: CASSLVRQMNTEAFF. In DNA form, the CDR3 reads TGTGCCAGCAGCTTAGTAAGGCAGATGAACACTGAAGCTTTCTTT.

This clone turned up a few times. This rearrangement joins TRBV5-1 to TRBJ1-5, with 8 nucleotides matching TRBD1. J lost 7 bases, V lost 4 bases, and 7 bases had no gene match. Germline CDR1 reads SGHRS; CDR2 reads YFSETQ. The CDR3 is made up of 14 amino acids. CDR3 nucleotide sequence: TGCGCCAGCAGCACTACAGGGGGAAGACAGCCCCAGCATTTT. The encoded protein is CASSTTGGRQPQHF.

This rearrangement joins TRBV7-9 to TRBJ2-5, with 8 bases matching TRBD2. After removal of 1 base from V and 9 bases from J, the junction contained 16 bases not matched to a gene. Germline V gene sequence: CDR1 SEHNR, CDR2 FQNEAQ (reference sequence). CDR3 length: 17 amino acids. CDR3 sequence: CASSLGAGEIRRMAQYF. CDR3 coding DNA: TGTGCCAGCAGCTTAGGAGCGGGGGAGATCAGAAGAATGGCCCAGTACTTC.

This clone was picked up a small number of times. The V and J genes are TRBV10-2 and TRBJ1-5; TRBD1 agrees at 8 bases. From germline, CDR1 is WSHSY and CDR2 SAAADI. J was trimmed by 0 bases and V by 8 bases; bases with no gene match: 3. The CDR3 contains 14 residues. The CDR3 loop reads CASGDRYSNQPQHF. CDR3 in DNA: TGCGCCAGCGGGGACAGGTATAGCAATCAGCCCCAGCATTTT.

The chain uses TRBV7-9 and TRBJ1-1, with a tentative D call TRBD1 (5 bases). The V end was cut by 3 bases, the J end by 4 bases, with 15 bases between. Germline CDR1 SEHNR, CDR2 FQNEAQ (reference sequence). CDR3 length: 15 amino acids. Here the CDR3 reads CASSLGGGAGTEAFF. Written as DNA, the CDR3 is TGTGCCAGCAGCTTGGGGGGAGGGGCGGGCACTGAAGCTTTCTTT.

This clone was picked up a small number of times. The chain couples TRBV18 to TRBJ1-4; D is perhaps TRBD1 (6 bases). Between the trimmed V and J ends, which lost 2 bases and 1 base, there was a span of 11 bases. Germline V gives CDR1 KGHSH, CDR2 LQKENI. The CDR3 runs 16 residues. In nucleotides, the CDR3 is TGTGCCAGCTCACCATCTCGACAGGAAACTAATGAAAAACTGTTTTTT. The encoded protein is CASSPSRQETNEKLFF. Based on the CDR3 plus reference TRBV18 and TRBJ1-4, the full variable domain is NAGVMQNPRHLVRRRGQEARLRCSPMKGHSHVYWYRQLPEEGLKFMVYLQKENIIDESGMPKERFSAEFPKEGPSILRIQQVVRGDSAAYFCASSPSRQETNEKLFFGSGTQLSVL.

This CDR3 reads CASSPRQGYGYTF. CDR3 coding DNA: TGTGCCAGCAGCCCCCGACAGGGCTATGGCTACACCTTC. The J gene is TRBJ1-2, the V gene TRBV7-6; 7 bases agree with TRBD1. With V trimmed by 5 bases and J by 4 bases, 4 bases remained unmatched. The CDR3 contains 13 residues. Germline loops: CDR1 SGHVS, CDR2 FNYEAQ. Full variable domain (rest looked up from reference TRBV7-6 and TRBJ1-2): GAGVSQSPRYKVTKRGQDVALRCDPISGHVSLYWYRQALGQGPEFLTYFNYEAQQDKSGLPNDRFSAERPEGSISTLTIQRTEQRDSAMYRCASSPRQGYGYTFGSGTRLTVV.

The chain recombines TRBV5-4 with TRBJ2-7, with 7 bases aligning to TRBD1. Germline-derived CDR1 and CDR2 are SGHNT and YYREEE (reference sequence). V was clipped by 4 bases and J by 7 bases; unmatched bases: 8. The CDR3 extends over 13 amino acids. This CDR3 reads CASSGTGVYEQYF. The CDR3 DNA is TGTGCCAGCAGCGGAACAGGGGTTTATGAGCAGTACTTC. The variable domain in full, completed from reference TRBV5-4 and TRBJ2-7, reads ETGVTQSPTHLIKTRGQQVTLRCSSQSGHNTVSWYQQALGQGPQFIFQYYREEENGRGNFPPRFSGLQFPNYSSELNVNALELDDSALYLCASSGTGVYEQYFGPGTRLTVT.